Listed here are 4 T cell receptor beta chains from one sample, sequenced in a study of CXCR3-negative and CXCR3-positive naive CD8 T cells. Study results and limitations: CXCR3-negative naive cells had less hydrophobic TRB CDR3s than did CXCR3-positive naive cells.

In preparing the TRB cDNA libraries, 5' RACE with UMI labels was used. Following a re-call of the 5' RACE reads, TCRdb has one entry per CDR3 protein and lacks DNA. The sample is made up of 55,000 to 70,000 distinct CDR3 sequences, and the top ten hold around 0.5% of it. These receptors have no identified antigens. The material sequenced was naive CXCR3+ CD8+ T cells from blood. Noted subset: CD45RO-CCR7+CD27+CD95- naive CD8+ T cells expressing CXCR3 (TNR3+). Receptor source: a human donor in good health. Some clones in this sample may be carry-over from other donors' samples.

The gene calls are TRBV29-1 and TRBJ2-1; TCRdb designates TRBD2, a call that cannot be tested without DNA. The CDR3 has 13 residues. Germline CDR1 reads SQVTM; CDR2 reads ANQGSEA. This CDR3 is CEYRDLIYNEQFF.

CDR3 sequence: CAIKQGVPYEQYF. The chain has TRBV10-3 and TRBJ2-7. The CDR3 spans 13 residues. Germline loops: CDR1 ENHRY, CDR2 SYGVKD.

The chain employs TRBV12-3 or TRBV12-4 and TRBJ2-5; the TRBD1 assignment by TCRdb is unverifiable without DNA. This CDR3 contains 15 residues. This chain's CDR3 is CASSLTRRPGETQYF.

The chain uses TRBV19 and TRBJ1-1; TCRdb outputs TRBD1, but without DNA this stays unchecked. The CDR3 is 12 amino acids. Germline CDR1 is LNHDA and CDR2 is SQIVND (reference sequence). CDR3 amino acids: CASSQGKTEAFF.